This T cell receptor (beta chain) is from a study of blood T cell repertoires in COVID-19. Study-level information: Samples came from the United States, Italy and Spain, spanning acute and convalescent COVID-19. In each case, the material was cDNA or gDNA derived from T cells, B-cell-depleted T cells, or PBMCs.

Data came from immunoSEQ multiplex PCR; TCRdb stores just in-frame clones and leaves some out. The sample lists around 250,000 clones, nearly 90% occurring once. The receptor was derived from a human donor in a cohort sampled during active COVID-19. Sample: peripheral blood.

In nucleotides, the CDR3 is TGTGCCAGCAGTTACTCGTCGGCGGGAGGCGAGCAGTACTTC. Protein: CASSYSSAGGEQYF. The chain joins TRBV6-2 or TRBV6-3 to TRBJ2-7; TRBD2 matches 8 bases. CDR1 is MNHEY and CDR2 is SVGEGT in the germline V gene. Trimming took 0 bases from V and 6 from J; bases not matched to a gene: 4. The CDR3 is made up of 14 amino acids.